These 27 T cell receptor beta chains were all obtained from the same sample, sequenced in a study of blood T cell repertoires in COVID-19. Data came from immunoSEQ multiplex PCR; TCRdb stores just in-frame clones and leaves some out. The sample lists more than 300,000 clones; 85% to 90% were seen once. Source material: peripheral blood. These receptors came from a woman in her 30s with COVID-19, enrolled during active disease.

The chain carries TRBV2 and TRBJ1-1; D might be TRBD1 (6 bases). Germline CDR1 and CDR2: SNHLY and FYNNEI. The CDR3 is made up of 17 amino acids. V lost 3 bases and J 0 bases, leaving 17 bases between the germline ends. CDR3 coding DNA: TGTGCCAGCAGTGATATTCGGGCAGGGGCTCTGAACACTGAAGCTTTCTTT. Protein: CASSDIRAGALNTEAFF.

This chain joins TRBV5-4 and TRBJ2-3; 8 nucleotides match TRBD1. CDR3 size: 16 residues. The germline gives CDR1 SGHNT, CDR2 YYREEE (reference sequence). The junction had 7 bases not matched to a gene; V was cut back by 3 bases and J by 1 base. The CDR3 nucleotides read TGTGCCAGCAGCTCACCACCGGGACAGGGCACAGATACGCAGTATTTT. It encodes CASSSPPGQGTDTQYF.

CDR3 amino acids: CAARGTGALNEQFF. The DNA of the CDR3 is TGTGCCGCCCGAGGGACAGGGGCCCTCAATGAGCAGTTCTTC. V usage is TRBV30 and J usage is TRBJ2-1; 10 bases are shared with TRBD1. The junction had 10 bases not matched to a gene; V was cut back by 8 bases and J by 6 bases. CDR1 is GTSNPN, CDR2 SVGIG, per germline (reference sequence). This CDR3 contains 14 residues.

The chain carries TRBV4-1 and TRBJ1-3; D is unresolved. V lost 3 bases and J lost 0, with 12 bases in between. The germline CDR1 and CDR2 sequences are MGHRA and YSYEKL. The CDR3 is 16 amino acids. The CDR3 loop is CASSHGRESSGNTIYF. CDR3 nucleotides: TGCGCCAGCAGCCATGGCCGGGAGAGCTCTGGAAACACCATATATTTT.

This chain uses TRBV19 with TRBJ2-7; D call uncertain. This CDR3 contains 11 residues. Trimming took off 7 bases at V and 3 bases at J, with 7 bases between the two ends. Germline V lookup: CDR1 LNHDA, CDR2 SQIVND (reference sequence). CDR3 sequence: CASMQNYEQYF. Here the CDR3 DNA reads TGTGCCAGTATGCAGAACTACGAGCAGTACTTC. The full variable domain, completed using reference TRBV19 and TRBJ2-7, is DGGITQSPKYLFRKEGQNVTLSCEQNLNHDAMYWYRQDPGQGLRLIYYSQIVNDFQKGDIAEGYSVSREKKESFPLTVTSAQKNPTAFYLCASMQNYEQYFGPGTRLTVT.

J is TRBJ1-1 and V is TRBV19; TRBD1 aligns across 7 bases. The trim removed 3 bases at V and 4 bases at J, leaving 5 bases unmatched. CDR1 is LNHDA and CDR2 is SQIVND in the germline V gene (reference sequence). The length of the CDR3 is 14 residues. The DNA for the CDR3 is TGTGCCAGTAGTATCAAGGGGGCGCTCACTGAAGCTTTCTTT. It translates to CASSIKGALTEAFF.

The V gene is TRBV5-8, the J gene TRBJ1-1; TRBD1 is a possible D gene (5 bases). This CDR3 comprises 16 residues. V lost 6 bases and J lost 1, with 19 bases in between. CDR1 and CDR2 (germline): SGHTS, YDEGEE. The CDR3 loop reads CASTRLGAPRNTEAFF. The CDR3 DNA sequence: TGTGCCAGCACGAGGCTAGGGGCCCCTCGGAACACTGAAGCTTTCTTT.

The chain employs TRBV10-3 and TRBJ2-1; 8 bases are a match to TRBD1. The CDR3 has 13 amino acids. Germline assignment: CDR1 ENHRY and CDR2 SYGVKD. V trimming: 6 bases; J trimming: 8 bases; junction bases outside the gene matches: 6. The CDR3 coding sequence is TGTGCCATCAGGGGACAGGACCAGGATGAGCAGTTCTTC. Its translation: CAIRGQDQDEQFF.

The genes are TRBV6-6 and TRBJ1-1; 11 bases fit TRBD1. Germline V gene sequence: CDR1 MNHNY, CDR2 SVGAGI (reference sequence). The CDR3 spans 14 residues. Trimming cost V 2 bases and J 10 bases; bases outside gene matches: 6. CDR3 DNA sequence: TGTGCCAGCAGTTACGGGGACAGGGGGTTATCAGCTTTCTTT. Protein sequence: CASSYGDRGLSAFF.

This chain uses TRBV3-1 (or the pseudogene TRBV3-2) with TRBJ1-5, with D tentatively TRBD1 (5 bases). Between the trimmed V and J ends, which lost 4 bases and 0 bases, there was a span of 19 bases. CDR3 length: 18 amino acids. CDR1 and CDR2 (germline): LGHDT, YNNKEL (reference sequence). The CDR3 is CASSLPAQGTDSNQPQHF. The CDR3 region has the DNA TGTGCCAGCAGCCTGCCGGCCCAAGGGACTGATAGCAATCAGCCCCAGCATTTT.

In DNA form, the CDR3 reads TGCAGTGCTAGTACAGGGGGTAATGGCTACACCTTC. Residues: CSASTGGNGYTF. The rearrangement uses TRBV20-1 and TRBJ1-2; 8 positions match TRBD1. The CDR3 is 12 amino acids. V gave up 3 bases and J gave up 6 bases; unmatched junction bases: 3. From germline, CDR1 is DFQATT and CDR2 SNEGSKA (reference sequence).

The rearrangement links TRBV7-2 to TRBJ1-6, with D possibly TRBD1 on 6 matching bases. The CDR3 has 14 amino acids. Trimming took 10 bases from V and 6 from J, leaving 16 bases between them. CDR1 SGHTA and CDR2 FQGNSA come from the germline V gene. CDR3 loop: CANPPDSRNSPLHF. The CDR3 bases are TGTGCCAACCCCCCGGACAGCCGTAATTCACCCCTCCACTTT.

The V gene is TRBV5-3, the J gene TRBJ1-1; 8 nucleotides match TRBD1. TRBV5-3 is assigned to the ORF class and has an uncertain function. J was trimmed by 2 bases and V by 0 bases; bases with no gene match: 9. The CDR3 sequence is 17 residues long. The chain's CDR3 is CARSLAPDRALNTEAFF. Here the CDR3 DNA reads TGTGCCAGAAGCTTGGCCCCGGACAGGGCACTAAACACTGAAGCTTTCTTT.

The chain carries TRBV7-2 and TRBJ2-1; 10 positions match TRBD2. V was clipped by 1 base and J by 9 bases; unmatched bases: 9. The CDR3 has 16 amino acids. CDR1 and CDR2 from the germline V gene are SGHTA and FQGNSA. The CDR3 spells CASSLEGLASGGEQFF. The CDR3 region has the DNA TGTGCCAGCAGCTTAGAAGGTTTGGCTAGCGGGGGTGAGCAGTTCTTC.

This clone was observed a single time. This chain links TRBV11-2 with TRBJ2-3; TRBD1 is a possible D gene (5 bases). This CDR3 is 15 amino acids long. In germline, CDR1 is SGHAT, CDR2 FQNNGV. V lost 3 bases to trimming and J lost 4 bases, with 14 bases between them. The CDR3 bases are TGTGCCAGCAGCTTTACCCCCGTCAGGGCAGATACGCAGTATTTT. Translating gives CASSFTPVRADTQYF.

A word on this clone: Other DNA variants within this sample encode the same CDR3. The CDR3 protein is CASSLTGDYGYTF. CDR3 in DNA: TGTGCCAGCAGTTTAACAGGGGACTATGGCTACACCTTC. The V gene is TRBV27, the J gene TRBJ1-2; 7 bases match TRBD1. From germline, CDR1 is MNHEY and CDR2 SMNVEV (reference sequence). The V and J ends lost 2 bases and 3 bases, in that order; junction bases with no gene match: 0. This CDR3 is built from 13 residues.

The chain links TRBV2 to TRBJ2-1; 15 positions match TRBD2. CDR1 and CDR2 from the germline V gene are SNHLY and FYNNEI. CDR3 length: 17 residues. Trimming took 7 bases from V and 8 from J; bases not matched to a gene: 12. The DNA for the CDR3 is TGTGCCAGCACAGAAGGACTAGCGGGGGGGGCCAGCGATGAGCAGTTCTTC. This sequence encodes CASTEGLAGGASDEQFF.

J is TRBJ2-4 and V is TRBV6-2 or TRBV6-3, with a possible D match to TRBD2 (7 bases). This CDR3 comprises 17 residues. Germline V gives CDR1 MNHEY, CDR2 SVGEGT. The V end lost 1 base, the J end lost 0 bases, and 13 bases lay between the germline ends. The CDR3 sequence is CASSYFAGAVAKNIQYF. CDR3 in DNA: TGTGCCAGCAGTTACTTCGCGGGGGCGGTAGCCAAAAACATTCAGTACTTC.

The gene calls are TRBV7-9 and TRBJ2-7, with D perhaps matching TRBD1 (5 bases). Trimming took off 5 bases at V and 5 bases at J, with 16 bases between the two ends. The CDR3 has 14 residues. The germline gives CDR1 SEHNR, CDR2 FQNEAQ (reference sequence). CDR3 sequence (DNA): TGTGCCAGCAGCCCCCGAGGCAGGGAAAACGAGCAGTACTTC. This sequence encodes CASSPRGRENEQYF.

This chain links TRBV24-1 with TRBJ2-3; 7 nucleotides match TRBD2. J gave up 4 bases and V 9 bases, and 12 bases lay outside the gene matches. Germline-derived CDR1 and CDR2 are KGHDR and SFDVKD. CDR3 length equals 15 residues. The DNA for the CDR3 is TGTGCCACCTCCCGGAGGAGCGGGGTACCAGATACGCAGTATTTT. This gives the protein CATSRRSGVPDTQYF.

The gene calls are TRBV18 and TRBJ1-6, with TRBD1 matching 7 bases. There are 16 residues in the CDR3. CDR1 KGHSH and CDR2 LQKENI come from the germline V gene. V was pared by 5 bases and J by 13 bases, with 17 bases of the junction left unmatched. CDR3 sequence: CASSSTYRGRVGPLHF. The CDR3 coding sequence is TGTGCCAGCTCATCAACATACAGGGGACGGGTGGGGCCCCTCCACTTT. Based on the CDR3 plus reference TRBV18 and TRBJ1-6, the full variable domain is NAGVMQNPRHLVRRRGQEARLRCSPMKGHSHVYWYRQLPEEGLKFMVYLQKENIIDESGMPKERFSAEFPKEGPSILRIQQVVRGDSAAYFCASSSTYRGRVGPLHFGNGTRLTVT.

The chain couples TRBV4-1 to TRBJ2-5; a possible D gene is TRBD2 (5 bases). Trimming pared 1 base from V and 10 bases from J, leaving 22 bases between. This CDR3 is built from 16 residues. In germline, CDR1 is MGHRA, CDR2 YSYEKL. CDR3: CASSQAYSVPSESQYF. The CDR3 DNA follows: TGCGCCAGCAGCCAAGCATATAGCGTACCATCCGAAAGCCAGTACTTC.

CDR3 DNA: TGTGCCAGTAGTATAGGCGGCATAACCTACGAGCAGTACTTC. It yields the protein CASSIGGITYEQYF. The chain recombines TRBV19 with TRBJ2-7; D unresolved. CDR3 length: 14 residues. V was clipped by 1 base and J by 2 bases, with 9 bases between them. The V gene's germline CDR1 is LNHDA and CDR2 SQIVND (reference sequence).

The rearrangement links TRBV4-1 to TRBJ1-2; TRBD1 aligns across 11 bases. This CDR3 has 16 residues. Germline V gene lookup returns CDR1 MGHRA and CDR2 YSYEKL. V was clipped by 0 bases and J by 7 bases; unmatched bases: 7. The CDR3 nucleotides read TGCGCCAGCAGCCAAGAGGTGGGACAGGGGGTAGGTGGCTACACCTTC. Translated: CASSQEVGQGVGGYTF.

V and J are TRBV30 and TRBJ1-4; no firm D call. V gave up 3 bases and J gave up 0 bases, with 8 bases separating them. Germline CDR1 is GTSNPN and CDR2 is SVGIG (reference sequence). The CDR3 runs 14 residues. The CDR3 coding sequence is TGTGCCTGGAGCCCAGTCGCAACTAATGAAAAACTGTTTTTT. Translated: CAWSPVATNEKLFF. The variable domain in full, with the rest retrieved from reference TRBV30 and TRBJ1-4, is SQTIHQWPATLVQPVGSPLSLECTVEGTSNPNLYWYRQAAGRGLQLLFYSVGIGQISSEVPQNLSASRPQDRQFILSSKKLLLSDSGFYLCAWSPVATNEKLFFGSGTQLSVL.

The chain combines TRBV5-1 with TRBJ2-3; 9 bases fit TRBD1. CDR1 and CDR2 from the germline V gene are SGHRS and YFSETQ. The V and J ends lost 0 bases and 4 bases, in that order; junction bases with no gene match: 0. CDR3 length: 14 residues. The CDR3 region is CASSLGDRADTQYF. The CDR3 DNA reads as TGCGCCAGCAGCTTGGGGGACAGGGCAGATACGCAGTATTTT.

The chain is built from TRBV9 and TRBJ1-6; 9 bases map to TRBD1. The germline CDR1 and CDR2 sequences are SGDLS and YYNGEE. The CDR3 length is 14 residues. V lost 2 bases, J lost 13 bases, and 7 bases stayed unmatched. The CDR3 here is CASSVTGGGGPLHF. CDR3 DNA sequence: TGTGCCAGCAGCGTCACAGGGGGCGGTGGTCCCCTCCACTTT.